Below, 7 T cell receptor beta chains from the same sample are listed, as sequenced in a study of blood T cell repertoires in COVID-19. Assay used: immunoSEQ multiplex PCR; TCRdb lists only in-frame clones, some missing. In the table there are about 330,000 clones, 85% to 90% of which are singletons. The sample taken for sequencing was PBMCs or T cells enriched from blood (not recorded which). These receptors came from a woman in her late teens or twenties who had recovered from COVID-19.

The chain has TRBV18 and TRBJ2-7, with D possibly being TRBD1 (5 bases). Germline V gives CDR1 KGHSH, CDR2 LQKENI. Trimming took off 0 bases at V and 3 bases at J, with 12 bases between the two ends. This CDR3 has 15 amino acids. CDR3 residues: CASSPPSGQGYEQYF. Here the CDR3 DNA reads TGTGCCAGCTCACCACCTTCAGGTCAGGGCTACGAGCAGTACTTC.

The sample holds a few counts of this clone. This chain links TRBV30 with TRBJ1-6, with 12 bases identical to TRBD1. Germline CDR1 is GTSNPN and CDR2 is SVGIG (reference sequence). CDR3 length: 15 amino acids. The V gene end was trimmed by 6 bases and the J gene end by 4 bases; junction bases not matched to a gene: 4. CDR3 in amino acids: CACPGQGAYNSPLHF. The CDR3 DNA is TGTGCCTGCCCGGGACAGGGGGCTTATAATTCACCCCTCCACTTT.

J is TRBJ2-2 and V is TRBV15, with 9 bases fitting TRBD1. The CDR3 runs 19 residues. With V trimmed by 4 bases and J by 5 bases, 17 bases remained unmatched. The germline CDR1 and CDR2 sequences are LNHNV and YYDKDF (reference sequence). Written as DNA, the CDR3 is TGTGCCACCAGCACCTACGCTATACTCGGGACAGGGAGGACCGGGGAGCTGTTTTTT. Translating gives CATSTYAILGTGRTGELFF.

This rearrangement joins TRBV5-1 to TRBJ2-2, with D perhaps TRBD2 (5 bases). V lost 1 base and J lost 4, with 11 bases in between. The CDR3 length is 15 residues. Germline CDR1 is SGHRS and CDR2 is YFSETQ. The DNA for the CDR3 is TGCGCCAGCAGCTTGTTCCCTAGCAGCACCGGGGAGCTGTTTTTT. This codes for CASSLFPSSTGELFF.

This clone was observed once. V is TRBV19 and J is TRBJ1-2; 7 bases match TRBD1. Germline V gives CDR1 LNHDA, CDR2 SQIVND (reference sequence). With V trimmed by 9 bases and J by 8 bases, 6 bases remained unmatched. The length of the CDR3 is 11 residues. The CDR3 DNA reads as TGTGCCAGCAGACAGGGTGACGGCTACACCTTC. Translation: CASRQGDGYTF.

This sequence joins TRBV5-4 and TRBJ1-1, with D maybe TRBD1 (6 bases). V lost 5 bases to trimming and J lost 5 bases, with 13 bases between them. The length of the CDR3 is 13 residues. CDR1 SGHNT and CDR2 YYREEE come from the germline V gene (reference sequence). The CDR3 DNA reads TGTGCCAGCAGGAGTACAGGGAGTACTGAAGCTTTCTTT. Translated, it gives CASRSTGSTEAFF.

The chain couples TRBV7-3 to TRBJ2-3; 7 bases fit TRBD1. The V and J ends lost 5 bases and 0 bases, in that order; junction bases with no gene match: 2. CDR1 and CDR2 (germline): SGHTA, FQGTGA. The CDR3 loop spans 14 amino acids. In nucleotides, the CDR3 is TGTGCCAGCAGCCCGGGACAGAGCACAGATACGCAGTATTTT. It codes for CASSPGQSTDTQYF. The variable domain in full, completed from reference TRBV7-3 and TRBJ2-3, reads GAGVSQTPSNKVTEKGKYVELRCDPISGHTALYWYRQSLGQGPEFLIYFQGTGAADDSGLPNDRFFAVRPEGSVSTLKIQRTERGDSAVYLCASSPGQSTDTQYFGPGTRLTVL.